This is a list of T cell receptor beta chains from one sample in a study of metastatic and nonmetastatic thyroid tumors. TCRdb re-analyzed the PCR reads through MiXCR. The repertoire holds around 26,000 clones, with about 13% as singletons. The material sequenced was blood. Every receptor here comes from a female donor with papillary thyroid cancer or a benign thyroid nodule (not recorded which). Some clones in this sample may be carry-over from other donors' samples. Both conserved end residues are part of each CDR3. The D gene is left open where the match is weak. Clone sizes are given selectively: once, few, many, or a class where the clone is expanded.

clone size,V gene,CDR3 length,J gene,D gene,CDR3 DNA,CDR3 protein
many,TRBV27,15,TRBJ2-7,-,TGTGCCAGCAGTTTCAAGCCAGGGCCCACCTACGAGCAGTACTTC,CASSFKPGPTYEQYF
-,TRBV6-2/TRBV6-3,10,TRBJ2-7,-,TGTGCCAGCGGACCCTACGAGCAGTACTTC,CASGPYEQYF
many,TRBV6-4,15,TRBJ1-2,-,TGTGCCAGCAGCAAAAACACCGGACTAAACTATGGCTACACCTTC,CASSKNTGLNYGYTF
many,TRBV28,17,TRBJ2-1,-,TGTGCCAGCAGCCCCCCGACTAGGACGACCTCCTACAATGAGCAGTTCTTC,CASSPPTRTTSYNEQFF
-,TRBV20-1,13,TRBJ2-5,TRBD1,TGCAGTGCTCGAGACAGGGGCAGTGGGACCCAGTACTTC,CSARDRGSGTQYF
many,TRBV12-5,12,TRBJ1-1,-,TGTGCTAGTGGCGCCGGTTACACTGAAGCTTTCTTT,CASGAGYTEAFF
many,TRBV7-2,14,TRBJ2-1,TRBD2,TGTGCCAGCACCGTGTATCGGCGGGAGAATGAGCAGTTCTTC,CASTVYRRENEQFF
many,TRBV5-4,15,TRBJ2-2,-,TGTGCCAGCAGCCTGAATGCGGGACAATCCGGGGAGCTGTTTTTT,CASSLNAGQSGELFF
many,TRBV11-2,13,TRBJ2-2,-,TGTGCCAGCAGCCCCTCGAACACCGGGGAGCTGTTTTTT,CASSPSNTGELFF
many,TRBV6-2/TRBV6-3,18,TRBJ2-2,-,TGTGCCAGCACCGACCCTCCGGGGCGGGAAGCGAACACCGGGGAGCTGTTTTTT,CASTDPPGREANTGELFF
many,TRBV14,13,TRBJ2-7,-,TGTGCCAGCAGCCAAACGGCTGCCTACGAGCAGTACTTC,CASSQTAAYEQYF
many,TRBV3-1,14,TRBJ2-2,-,TGTGCCAGCAGCCAAGAGGGGAACACCGGGGAGCTGTTTTTT,CASSQEGNTGELFF
-,TRBV5-1,15,TRBJ2-2,TRBD2,TGCGCCAGCAGCTTGTTTAGCGGGGACACCGGGGAGCTGTTTTTT,CASSLFSGDTGELFF
many,TRBV4-2,15,TRBJ2-7,TRBD1,TGTGCCAGCACCCTCGTACCGACAGGGCTCAACGAGCAGTACTTC,CASTLVPTGLNEQYF
many,TRBV6-1,15,TRBJ2-5,-,TGTGCCAGCAGTCCCCTGGGTCAGCGACAAGAGACCCAGTACTTC,CASSPLGQRQETQYF
many,TRBV29-1,13,TRBJ2-2,-,TGCAGCGTTGAAAAGGTCGGCACCGGGGAGCTGTTTTTT,CSVEKVGTGELFF
many,TRBV27,14,TRBJ1-5,TRBD1,TGTGCCAGCTCAAGGACAGGGGTCGGTCAGCCCCAGCATTTT,CASSRTGVGQPQHF
many,TRBV20-1,14,TRBJ1-2,TRBD1,TGCAGTGCTGACAGGGACAGGGGGTTGGAGGGCTACACCTTC,CSADRDRGLEGYTF
many,TRBV5-1,15,TRBJ2-5,-,TGCGCCAGCGGACAGACAGGACCACCATTGGAGACCCAGTACTTC,CASGQTGPPLETQYF
many,TRBV28,12,TRBJ2-2,-,TGTGCCAGCATTGGGGTCCCCGGGGAGCTGTTTTTT,CASIGVPGELFF
-,TRBV2,15,TRBJ2-7,-,TGTCCCAACAGACGACAGGGGAGGGCCTCCTACGAGCAGTACTTC,CPNRRQGRASYEQYF